This T cell receptor (beta chain) originates from a study of post-analysis software for immune sequencing data. Across the study: There were relapsing-remitting, secondary progressive and progressive-relapsing multiple sclerosis among the disease courses included.

The CDR3 totals 14 residues. V was clipped by 6 bases and J by 7 bases; unmatched bases: 8. Looked up from germline, CDR1 is MDHEN and CDR2 is SYDVKM. On this clonotype: The antigen remains undetermined.

Findings and caveats of the study: The study found TRBV5-6, TRBV5-1 and TRBV20-1 among about five TRBV segments more frequent in patients than controls. Controls showed significantly higher normalized Chao1 diversity than did multiple sclerosis patients.

Unique molecular identifiers tagged the TCR beta cDNA libraries. T cells numbering 1 to 10 million gave rise to 450,000 to 550,000 cDNA molecules. TCRdb passed the PCR reads through MiXCR, listing each CDR3 protein once. The repertoire has about 570,000 distinct CDR3 sequences, around 36% of them found once; the top ten carry around 6%. The rearrangement uses TRBV28 and TRBJ2-1; TRBD1 matches at 8 bases. The sequencing sample was made of blood. This TCR was recovered from a girl aged 2-17 years with multiple sclerosis. CDR3 in amino acids: CASRPGGSGNEQFF. The CDR3 bases are TGTGCCAGCAGGCCAGGGGGCTCTGGGAATGAGCAGTTCTTC.